This entry features one T cell receptor (beta chain) sequence. The antigen is unknown. These data come from a study of T cells in tuberculosis. Whole-study context: A South African cohort included IGRA-negative adolescents, latently infected IGRA-positive adolescents and adults with active tuberculosis. Study-level points and caveats: Smaller alpha distances in active tuberculosis partly reflected shorter CDR3-alpha lengths.

Clones were sequenced by immunoSEQ multiplex PCR, and TCRdb holds only the in-frame ones, with some missing. The sample holds about 25,000 clones, roughly 92% seen once. V was clipped by 3 bases and J by 0 bases, with 18 bases between them. CDR1 is SGHTA and CDR2 is FQGNSA in the germline V gene. This CDR3 spans 18 amino acids. The receptor comes from a donor between 10 and 35 years old with latent tuberculosis or without tuberculosis infection. Some clones in this sample may be carry-over from other donors' samples. This chain links TRBV7-2 with TRBJ1-3; a possible D gene is TRBD1 (5 bases). The sample comprised PBMCs. DNA for the CDR3: TGTGCCAGCAGCTTGGTTTCAGGGCAGAGATCCTCTGGAAACACCATATATTTT. Its protein is CASSLVSGQRSSGNTIYF. Supplemented by reference TRBV7-2 and TRBJ1-3, the full variable domain reads GAGVSQSPSNKVTEKGKDVELRCDPISGHTALYWYRQSLGQGLEFLIYFQGNSAPDKSGLPSDRFSAERTGGSVSTLTIQRTQQEDSAVYLCASSLVSGQRSSGNTIYFGEGSWLTVV.